In this sample, the clone carrying this T cell receptor beta chain turned up once. Method: immunoSEQ multiplex PCR; TCRdb's copy keeps in-frame clones and lacks some. Here the sample spans tens of thousands of clones, over 75% being singletons. V shed 6 bases and J shed 0 bases, with 12 bases lying between them. CDR3 length: 15 amino acids. CDR1 is LNHDA, CDR2 SQIVND, per germline (reference sequence). This sample is drawn from a study of blood T cell repertoires in COVID-19. The source is a young man with active or convalescent COVID-19. The gene calls are TRBV19 and TRBJ1-5; no reliable D call. The sequenced sample consisted of peripheral blood. The CDR3 DNA sequence: TGTGCCAGTAGCCTCCGGGGATCTAGCAATCAGCCCCAGCATTTT. Translation: CASSLRGSSNQPQHF. The entire variable domain, with the rest obtained from reference TRBV19 and TRBJ1-5, is as follows: DGGITQSPKYLFRKEGQNVTLSCEQNLNHDAMYWYRQDPGQGLRLIYYSQIVNDFQKGDIAEGYSVSREKKESFPLTVTSAQKNPTAFYLCASSLRGSSNQPQHFGDGTRLSIL.